One and the same sample provided the 2 T cell receptor beta chains below, sequenced in a study of blood T cells in healthy people across ages. A second PCR of roughly 7 to 11 cycles used a sample-barcoded 5' primer and a J-beta primer mix. Each CDR3 protein is one row after TCRdb ran MiXCR on the 5' RACE reads. The sample shows some 1.8 million distinct CDR3 sequences, more than 35% of them seen only once. The sequencing input was blood. The receptor source for this set is a human donor in good health.

This clonotype occurred a few times. The J gene is TRBJ1-2, the V gene TRBV4-1, with 7 bases aligning to TRBD1. The CDR3 has 16 amino acids. The germline gives CDR1 MGHRA, CDR2 YSYEKL. V dropped 5 bases and J dropped 0; count of bases not matched to a gene: 9. In DNA, the CDR3 is TGCGCCAGCAGCGAGGGGGCCCCACGGGCTAACTATGGCTACACCTTC. Encoded protein: CASSEGAPRANYGYTF.

The V gene is TRBV7-2, the J gene TRBJ2-2, with TRBD2 matching 8 bases. Per germline, CDR1 SGHTA and CDR2 FQGNSA. The junction had 4 bases not matched to a gene; V was cut back by 3 bases and J by 1 base. The CDR3 has 16 amino acids. The CDR3 region is CASSFFGGVNTGELFF. CDR3 nucleotides: TGTGCCAGCAGCTTCTTCGGGGGGGTGAACACCGGGGAGCTGTTTTTT.